Listed here are 31 T cell receptor beta chains from one sample, sequenced in a study of blood T cell repertoires in COVID-19. The assay was immunoSEQ multiplex PCR, and TCRdb's table has in-frame clones only and misses some. The sample shows more than 70,000 clones, around 89% of them seen only once. Sequenced sample: peripheral blood. Receptor source: a human donor in a cohort sampled during active COVID-19.

This rearrangement joins TRBV30 to TRBJ1-6; D call uncertain. V was trimmed by 1 base and J by 0 bases, leaving 16 bases between them. The CDR3 length is 18 residues. The V gene's germline CDR1 is GTSNPN and CDR2 SVGIG (reference sequence). The CDR3 nucleotides read TGTGCCTGGAGTGGTGGAAAGACGGGGAGCTCCTATAATTCACCCCTCCACTTT. This codes for CAWSGGKTGSSYNSPLHF.

The chain employs TRBV5-5 and TRBJ2-5; unclear D gene. Germline V gene lookup returns CDR1 SGHKS and CDR2 YYEKEE (reference sequence). The CDR3 covers 16 residues. V shed 0 bases and J shed 2 bases, with 14 bases lying between them. The CDR3 reads CASSLVSSATQETQYF. The CDR3 nucleotides are TGTGCCAGCAGCTTGGTGTCGTCAGCGACTCAAGAGACCCAGTACTTC.

This chain connects TRBV6-1 to TRBJ2-1; D unclear. Germline CDR1 reads MNHNS; CDR2 reads SASEGT. CDR3 length: 13 amino acids. V gave up 5 bases and J gave up 0 bases, with 5 bases separating them. The CDR3, as DNA: TGTGCCAGCAGTAGCAACTCCTACAATGAGCAGTTCTTC. Protein sequence: CASSSNSYNEQFF.

Comment on this clone: It is unclear where the CDR3 begins or ends on the DNA, so no DNA is shown, and the CDR3 is as TCRdb lists it. J is TRBJ1-3 and V is TRBV2; the table's D call TRBD1 went unverified against the DNA. A total of 14 residues make up the CDR3, ends included. Germline CDR1 reads SNHLY; CDR2 reads FYNNEI. CDR3 region: CASTYSMLETPYIF.

The chain is built from TRBV7-2 and TRBJ2-7; 7 nucleotides match TRBD1. The trim removed 5 bases at V and 0 bases at J, leaving 7 bases unmatched. The CDR3 is 15 amino acids. Germline CDR1 is SGHTA and CDR2 is FQGNSA. The CDR3 protein is CASSLGQALSYEQYF. The CDR3, as DNA: TGTGCCAGCAGCCTAGGACAGGCTCTCTCCTACGAGCAGTACTTC.

The V and J genes are TRBV9 and TRBJ2-5, with 9 bases matching TRBD2. Germline values: CDR1 SGDLS, CDR2 YYNGEE. The CDR3 consists of 15 residues. V was pared by 3 bases and J by 2 bases, with 5 bases of the junction left unmatched. CDR3 protein: CASSARLAGQETQYF. As DNA, the CDR3 is TGTGCCAGCAGCGCGCGGCTAGCGGGGCAAGAGACCCAGTACTTC.

The chain is built from TRBV7-2 and TRBJ2-3; D unclear. Trimming removed 0 bases from V and 6 bases from J, with 4 bases in between. Germline assignment: CDR1 SGHTA and CDR2 FQGNSA. The CDR3 contains 12 residues. The CDR3 nucleotides read TGTGCCAGCAGCTTAGCGAGCGATACGCAGTATTTT. This gives the protein CASSLASDTQYF.

The chain couples TRBV7-9 to TRBJ2-7; D call uncertain. CDR1 SEHNR and CDR2 FQNEAQ come from the germline V gene (reference sequence). The CDR3 has 14 residues. Trimming left V 3 bases short and J 0 bases short, with 9 bases between. In nucleotides, the CDR3 is TGTGCCAGCAGCTTCGCAGGTGACTCCTACGAGCAGTACTTC. Translation gives CASSFAGDSYEQYF.

In its sample, this clone was seen once. This chain connects TRBV7-9 to TRBJ2-3; D unclear. The length of the CDR3 is 12 residues. CDR1 is SEHNR and CDR2 is FQNEAQ in the germline V gene (reference sequence). The V gene lost 5 bases and the J gene lost 1 base, with 4 bases spanning the gap. CDR3 sequence: CASSLGTDTQYF. In DNA form, the CDR3 reads TGTGCCAGCAGCCTCGGCACAGATACGCAGTATTTT.

This sequence joins TRBV7-3 and TRBJ2-1; maybe TRBD2 (5 bases). Germline V gene lookup returns CDR1 SGHTA and CDR2 FQGTGA. The CDR3 runs to 17 residues. The V gene lost 4 bases and the J gene lost 5 bases, with 21 bases spanning the gap. The CDR3 DNA sequence: TGTGCCAGCAGCTCCGACGGGATTATGACTTTTAACAATGAGCAGTTCTTC. This gives the protein CASSSDGIMTFNNEQFF.

The rearrangement uses TRBV7-6 and TRBJ1-1; TRBD1 matches at 7 bases. The CDR3 spans 17 residues. J was trimmed by 1 base and V by 5 bases; bases with no gene match: 13. Germline CDR1 SGHVS, CDR2 FNYEAQ. The CDR3 protein is CASSLQRPGQKNTEAFF. Here the CDR3 DNA reads TGTGCCAGCAGCCTCCAAAGACCGGGACAGAAGAACACTGAAGCTTTCTTT.

This rearrangement joins TRBV27 to TRBJ1-2; 8 bases map to TRBD1. The V and J ends lost 6 bases and 4 bases, in that order; junction bases with no gene match: 10. This CDR3 is 15 amino acids long. Germline V CDR1 and CDR2: MNHEY, SMNVEV (reference sequence). Written as DNA, the CDR3 is TGTGCCAGCAGCCCGGACAGGGATCTACCCTATGGCTACACCTTC. Translated: CASSPDRDLPYGYTF.

The rearrangement joins TRBV5-5 to TRBJ2-2, with 7 bases fitting TRBD1. The CDR3 is 15 residues long. CDR1 is SGHKS and CDR2 is YYEKEE in the germline V gene (reference sequence). After removal of 2 bases from V and 7 bases from J, the junction contained 8 bases not matched to a gene. This chain's CDR3 is CASSFIRQGIGELFF. CDR3 DNA: TGTGCCAGCAGCTTTATCAGACAGGGTATCGGGGAGCTGTTTTTT.

This clone has just one count. The gene calls are TRBV7-7 and TRBJ1-3; TRBD1 matches at 9 bases. This CDR3 spans 14 amino acids. The germline gives CDR1 SSHAT, CDR2 FNYEAQ (reference sequence). Losses at the gene ends were 5 bases for V and 4 bases for J; bases not matched to a gene: 3. In DNA form, the CDR3 reads TGTGCCAGCAGCCCTGGGACAGGGGGAAACACCATATATTTT. Translated, it gives CASSPGTGGNTIYF.

The genes are TRBV29-1 and TRBJ2-2; D not resolved. V dropped 4 bases and J dropped 1 base, with 4 bases sitting between them. The CDR3 has 12 amino acids. In germline, CDR1 is SQVTM, CDR2 ANQGSEA. CDR3 DNA: TGCAGCGTTGGCAGGAACACCGGGGAGCTGTTTTTT. Translated: CSVGRNTGELFF.

The count of this clone is one. The chain uses TRBV6-5 and TRBJ1-4; perhaps TRBD1 as D (6 bases). The V gene's germline CDR1 is MNHEY and CDR2 SVGAGI. V lost 5 bases to trimming and J lost 4 bases, with 11 bases between them. The length of the CDR3 is 14 residues. CDR3 in DNA: TGTGCCAGCAGTACAGGGTTTGATAATGAAAAACTGTTTTTT. It encodes CASSTGFDNEKLFF.

The chain uses TRBV6-6 and TRBJ2-3, with 9 bases identical to TRBD2. Germline V lookup: CDR1 MNHNY, CDR2 SVGAGI (reference sequence). This CDR3 has 15 amino acids. The V and J ends lost 7 bases and 1 base, in that order; junction bases with no gene match: 6. The CDR3 DNA sequence: TGTGCCAGCAACCCCGTAGCGGGGGGCACAGATACGCAGTATTTT. It yields the protein CASNPVAGGTDTQYF.

V usage is TRBV5-1 and J usage is TRBJ2-1, with 8 bases lining up with TRBD1. Germline V lookup: CDR1 SGHRS, CDR2 YFSETQ. Trimming took 3 bases from V and 6 from J; bases not matched to a gene: 8. The CDR3 runs to 15 residues. The CDR3 region is CASSWEDREGNEQFF. The CDR3 bases are TGCGCCAGCAGCTGGGAGGACAGGGAAGGCAATGAGCAGTTCTTC.

The gene calls are TRBV4-2 and TRBJ1-1, with TRBD1 as a possible D gene (5 bases). The CDR3 has 15 amino acids. Trimming stripped 3 bases from V and 1 base from J, with 12 bases between. Germline CDR1 and CDR2: LGHNA and YNFKEQ. CDR3 coding DNA: TGTGCCAGCAGCCAGGGGCTTACATCGAACACTGAAGCTTTCTTT. This codes for CASSQGLTSNTEAFF.

The chain is built from TRBV2 and TRBJ2-7; 9 bases map to TRBD1. Germline-derived CDR1 and CDR2 are SNHLY and FYNNEI. Trimming took 6 bases from V and 2 from J; bases not matched to a gene: 20. This CDR3 contains 19 residues. CDR3 region: CASSHLWRQGVLETYEQYF. CDR3 DNA: TGTGCCAGCAGCCATTTGTGGAGACAGGGGGTCCTTGAAACCTACGAGCAGTACTTC.

This chain connects TRBV4-1 to TRBJ2-3, with 9 bases fitting TRBD1. This CDR3 is built from 16 residues. The germline V gene encodes CDR1 MGHRA and CDR2 YSYEKL. J gave up 2 bases and V 2 bases, and 5 bases lay outside the gene matches. CDR3 nucleotides: TGCGCCAGCAGCCAAACGGGACAGGGAATCACAGATACGCAGTATTTT. Protein: CASSQTGQGITDTQYF.

The sample holds many counts of this clone. This chain joins TRBV7-2 and TRBJ1-2, with D hard to call. The germline CDR1 and CDR2 sequences are SGHTA and FQGNSA. The CDR3 has 15 residues. The ends were cut back, 0 bases at V and 4 bases at J, with 12 bases in the middle. CDR3 sequence (DNA): TGTGCCAGCAGCTTAGCGAGGAGGTCCACCTATGGCTACACCTTC. Protein product: CASSLARRSTYGYTF.

The table lists this clone with a count of one. The chain carries TRBV7-9 and TRBJ1-6, with D possibly TRBD1 on 5 matching bases. The V and J ends lost 4 bases and 3 bases respectively, with 10 bases between them. The CDR3 length is 15 residues. CDR1 is SEHNR and CDR2 is FQNEAQ in the germline V gene (reference sequence). CDR3: CASSSQGNYNSPLHF. CDR3 bases: TGTGCCAGCAGCTCCCAGGGAAACTATAATTCACCCCTCCACTTT.

This sequence joins TRBV7-2 and TRBJ2-2; no firm D call. Per the germline V gene, CDR1 is SGHTA and CDR2 is FQGNSA. The V end was cut by 5 bases, the J end by 6 bases, with 10 bases between. This CDR3 contains 13 residues. For the CDR3, the DNA is TGTGCCAGCAGCCAAGCTCTGTCCGGGGAGCTGTTTTTT. It yields the protein CASSQALSGELFF.

The chain combines TRBV28 with TRBJ1-6; 8 nucleotides agree with TRBD1. Germline V gives CDR1 MDHEN, CDR2 SYDVKM. There are 14 residues in the CDR3. V lost 5 bases, J lost 7 bases, and 4 bases stayed unmatched. The CDR3: CASSPTGGNSPLHF. In nucleotides, the CDR3 is TGTGCCAGCAGTCCAACAGGGGGGAATTCACCCCTCCACTTT.

This chain connects TRBV20-1 to TRBJ2-3; 7 bases are shared with TRBD2. V dropped 3 bases and J dropped 4; count of bases not matched to a gene: 1. The CDR3 sequence is 12 residues long. CDR1 DFQATT and CDR2 SNEGSKA come from the germline V gene (reference sequence). The CDR3 loop reads CSASTSADTQYF. CDR3 nucleotides: TGCAGTGCTAGTACTAGCGCAGATACGCAGTATTTT.

The chain joins TRBV27 to TRBJ2-1, with 9 nucleotides matching TRBD2. V was pared by 2 bases and J by 4 bases, with 6 bases of the junction left unmatched. CDR3 length: 16 residues. Germline CDR1 and CDR2: MNHEY and SMNVEV (reference sequence). The CDR3, as DNA: TGTGCCAGCAGTTTAAGAGCACTAGCGGGTTACAATGAGCAGTTCTTC. It encodes CASSLRALAGYNEQFF.

J is TRBJ2-3 and V is TRBV6-2 or TRBV6-3; D unresolved. The germline CDR1 and CDR2 sequences are MNHEY and SVGEGT. The CDR3 length is 13 residues. The V gene lost 2 bases and the J gene lost 3 bases, with 6 bases spanning the gap. The CDR3 region is CASSYLETDTQYF. The CDR3 region has the DNA TGTGCCAGCAGTTACCTAGAGACAGATACGCAGTATTTT.

The chain links TRBV5-1 to TRBJ1-1, with 7 bases matching TRBD1. Germline V gene lookup returns CDR1 SGHRS and CDR2 YFSETQ. V shed 4 bases and J 3 bases; nucleotides not matched to a gene: 6. The CDR3 totals 14 residues. CDR3 sequence reads: CASSRDRDHTEAFF. The CDR3 nucleotides read TGCGCCAGCAGCCGTGACAGGGACCACACTGAAGCTTTCTTT.

The chain couples TRBV5-1 to TRBJ2-1, with D perhaps TRBD1 (6 bases). The CDR3 contains 12 residues. From germline, CDR1 is SGHRS and CDR2 YFSETQ. Trimming stripped 3 bases from V and 7 bases from J, with 8 bases between. CDR3 coding DNA: TGCGCCAGCAGCTCCCAGGGGAATGAGCAGTTCTTC. Amino acids: CASSSQGNEQFF. Full variable domain (remainder filled in from reference TRBV5-1 and TRBJ2-1): KAGVTQTPRYLIKTRGQQVTLSCSPISGHRSVSWYQQTPGQGLQFLFEYFSETQRNKGNFPGRFSGRQFSNSRSEMNVSTLELGDSALYLCASSSQGNEQFFGPGTRLTVL.

This rearrangement joins TRBV19 to TRBJ1-5; 9 nucleotides line up with TRBD1. There are 14 residues in the CDR3. The germline V gene encodes CDR1 LNHDA and CDR2 SQIVND (reference sequence). V was pared by 6 bases and J by 7 bases, with 7 bases of the junction left unmatched. The CDR3 DNA sequence: TGTGCCAGTAGATCCCGGGACAGGGTCCAGCCCCAGCATTTT. Translating it yields CASRSRDRVQPQHF.